This passage covers 8 T cell receptor beta chains from one sample sequenced in a study of blood T cells in healthy people across ages. It was with a sample-barcoded 5' primer and a J-beta primer mix that a second PCR of roughly 6 to 12 cycles was run. TCRdb re-called the 5' RACE reads through MiXCR, storing one row per CDR3 protein. The table records fewer than 800,000 distinct CDR3 sequences, 32% of them present only once. What was sequenced was blood. The receptors originated from a woman older than 75 in good health.

The chain is built from TRBV4-1 and TRBJ2-1, with 8 nucleotides matching TRBD2. J was trimmed by 10 bases and V by 0 bases; bases with no gene match: 11. Germline CDR1 reads MGHRA; CDR2 reads YSYEKL. The CDR3 runs to 16 residues. Written as DNA, the CDR3 is TGCGCCAGCAGCCAAGATCAGCTAGCGGGCAGGGGCGAGCAGTTCTTC. This translates into CASSQDQLAGRGEQFF.

The CDR3 here is CSARTGGQHMTGELFF. For the CDR3, the DNA is TGCAGTGCTCGAACAGGGGGCCAACATATGACCGGGGAGCTGTTTTTT. The chain couples TRBV20-1 to TRBJ2-2, with 9 bases aligning to TRBD1. Looked up from germline, CDR1 is DFQATT and CDR2 is SNEGSKA (reference sequence). V lost 5 bases, J lost 5 bases, and 12 bases stayed unmatched. The CDR3 has 16 amino acids.

In its sample, this clonotype was seen many times. The V gene is TRBV7-9, the J gene TRBJ1-2, with D perhaps TRBD1 (6 bases). The CDR3 is 14 residues long. The ends were cut back, 5 bases at V and 1 base at J, with 11 bases in the middle. Germline assignment: CDR1 SEHNR and CDR2 FQNEAQ (reference sequence). Here the CDR3 reads CASSPRTVNYGYTF. The DNA of the CDR3 is TGTGCCAGCAGCCCTCGGACAGTTAACTATGGCTACACCTTC.

At least ten counts were recorded for this clonotype. This chain links TRBV6-5 with TRBJ2-3; the match to TRBD2 covers 8 bases. Germline-derived CDR1 and CDR2 are MNHEY and SVGAGI. CDR3 length equals 16 residues. After removal of 7 bases from V and 0 bases from J, the junction contained 9 bases not matched to a gene. DNA for the CDR3: TGTGCCAGCATCGAAGGGCGGGGGGCGAGCACAGATACGCAGTATTTT. Its protein is CASIEGRGASTDTQYF.

This clonotype was seen at least ten times. The chain recombines TRBV29-1 with TRBJ2-5; D possibly corresponds to TRBD2 (6 bases). CDR3 size: 15 residues. The ends were cut back, 4 bases at V and 6 bases at J, with 21 bases in the middle. Germline-derived CDR1 and CDR2 are SQVTM and ANQGSEA. CDR3 coding DNA: TGCAGCGTTGTCCCGGGACGGGACTCCCGAAAGACCCAGTACTTC. Translation: CSVVPGRDSRKTQYF.

V and J are TRBV28 and TRBJ1-2, with D possibly matching TRBD1 (6 bases). Germline lookup yields CDR1 MDHEN and CDR2 SYDVKM. The CDR3 consists of 15 residues. V gave up 5 bases and J gave up 4 bases, with 17 bases separating them. CDR3 sequence: CASSVTGAPFYGYTF. The DNA for the CDR3 is TGTGCCAGCAGTGTGACAGGAGCACCTTTCTATGGCTACACCTTC.

At least ten counts were recorded for this clonotype. V is TRBV29-1 and J is TRBJ2-3; D remains ambiguous. The germline V gene encodes CDR1 SQVTM and CDR2 ANQGSEA. The CDR3 extends over 15 amino acids. Trimming took 3 bases from V and 0 from J, leaving 13 bases between them. The chain's CDR3 is CSVESPGGSTDTQYF. Written as DNA, the CDR3 is TGCAGCGTTGAGTCCCCGGGCGGTAGCACAGATACGCAGTATTTT.

Regarding this clonotype: This may come from a read error, since a much larger clone is one base off. The CDR3 does not close with the conserved phenylalanine or tryptophan, likely indicating a read error. V is TRBV6-6 and J is TRBJ2-5; a possible D gene is TRBD1 (6 bases). V was clipped by 6 bases and J by 1 base, with 15 bases between them. Germline lookup yields CDR1 MNHNY and CDR2 SVGAGI (reference sequence). This CDR3 has 15 amino acids. CDR3: CASSGPGHVQETQYV. The CDR3 bases are TGTGCCAGCAGCGGCCCGGGACACGTCCAAGAGACCCAGTACGTC.